The TCR beta chain described here comes from a study of tumor and adjacent non-tumor tissue in lung cancer. Note on this clonotype: What it binds is not known. One end of the junction varies from germline; a read error may be responsible.

Whole-study results and caveats: Shorter survival was associated with higher TCR diversity in tumors. Top 100 clones took a larger repertoire share in normal lung. Compared with tumor, normal lung showed significantly lower TCR diversity.

No cell sorting was done before RNA was extracted from the tissue. Distant lung tissue was collected more than 3 cm away from the tumor edge. The library came from three nested PCR rounds adapted from ARM-PCR protocols. From the multiplex PCR reads, TCRdb called clonotypes with MiXCR, one entry per CDR3 protein. This sample yields around 82,000 distinct CDR3 sequences, of which 80% to 90% are seen a single time; approximately 51% belongs to the top ten. The receptor was isolated from a man in his fifties or sixties with non-small cell lung cancer. The specimen sequenced was distant non-tumor lung tissue.

CDR3 in amino acids: CASIEGGRSTWELFF. The DNA for the CDR3 is TGTGCCAGCATCGAAGGCGGCCGAAGCACCTGGGAGCTGTTTTTT. The genes are TRBV11-2 and TRBJ2-2, with D unclear. This CDR3 has 15 residues. Germline CDR1 reads SGHAT; CDR2 reads FQNNGV.